A single sample is the source of the 32 T cell receptor beta chains below, sequenced in a study of cytomegalovirus exposure and HLA in healthy donors. Both 60 Vbeta primers and 13 Jbeta primers went into the PCR. This table comes from immunoSEQ multiplex PCR, and its TCRdb copy is limited to in-frame clones, with some not included. The sample shows over 120,000 clones, more than 75% of them seen only once. Sequencing input: PBMCs. Receptors were obtained from a man aged 50 to 60 in good health and CMV-seronegative.

The chain has TRBV29-1 and TRBJ1-1; no clear D. The CDR3 sequence is 12 residues long. Trimming pared 6 bases from V and 10 bases from J, leaving 18 bases between. CDR1 and CDR2 from the germline V gene are SQVTM and ANQGSEA. The CDR3 spells CSVGGSISGAFF. CDR3 bases: TGCAGCGTAGGAGGGTCGATAAGCGGAGCTTTCTTT. Full variable domain (outside the CDR3, taken from reference TRBV29-1 and TRBJ1-1): SAVISQKPSRDICQRGTSLTIQCQVDSQVTMMFWYRQQPGQSLTLIATANQGSEATYESGFVIDKFPISRPNLTFSTLTVSNMSPEDSSIYLCSVGGSISGAFFGQGTRLTVV.

The chain combines TRBV7-8 with TRBJ2-2; TRBD1 might be the D (5 bases). From germline, CDR1 is SGHVS and CDR2 FQNEAQ. The CDR3 length is 15 residues. Trimming took 6 bases from V and 0 from J, leaving 11 bases between them. The CDR3 is CASRSTESNTGELFF. DNA for the CDR3: TGTGCCAGCAGATCGACAGAATCGAACACCGGGGAGCTGTTTTTT.

The rearrangement links TRBV7-3 to TRBJ2-3; 11 positions agree with TRBD1. The V and J ends lost 2 bases and 1 base, in that order; junction bases with no gene match: 5. The germline V gene has CDR1 SGHTA and CDR2 FQGTGA. The CDR3 runs 17 residues. The CDR3 nucleotides are TGTGCCAGCAGCTTACCCGGGACAGGGGGTGGCACAGATACGCAGTATTTT. This gives the protein CASSLPGTGGGTDTQYF.

The genes are TRBV7-8 and TRBJ2-7; D ambiguous. Per germline, CDR1 SGHVS and CDR2 FQNEAQ. This CDR3 spans 15 amino acids. Deletions cut 0 bases from V and 7 bases from J, with 16 bases between. CDR3 loop: CASSLASSGPLEQYF. CDR3 bases: TGTGCCAGCAGCTTAGCGTCCTCAGGCCCTTTGGAGCAGTACTTC.

This chain links TRBV19 with TRBJ1-5, with 8 nucleotides matching TRBD1. The length of the CDR3 is 14 residues. The junction had 0 bases not matched to a gene; V was cut back by 3 bases and J by 2 bases. The germline CDR1 and CDR2 sequences are LNHDA and SQIVND (reference sequence). The DNA for the CDR3 is TGTGCCAGTAGTATGGGACAGGGCAATCAGCCCCAGCATTTT. Protein: CASSMGQGNQPQHF.

The CDR3 region is CASSSLTQKTGELFF. In nucleotides, the CDR3 is TGCGCCAGCAGCTCCCTGACACAGAAAACCGGGGAGCTGTTTTTT. The chain uses TRBV5-1 and TRBJ2-2; no clear D gene. Looked up from germline, CDR1 is SGHRS and CDR2 is YFSETQ. The CDR3 is 15 residues long. Deletions cut 3 bases from V and 5 bases from J, with 14 bases between.

This sequence joins TRBV4-2 and TRBJ2-7, with D possibly matching TRBD2 (6 bases). Trimming cost V 5 bases and J 3 bases, with 17 bases left between them. The CDR3 totals 15 residues. Germline CDR1 reads LGHNA; CDR2 reads YNFKEQ. CDR3 protein: CASSGGSGTFYEQYF. In nucleotides, the CDR3 is TGTGCCAGCAGCGGAGGATCCGGGACTTTCTACGAGCAGTACTTC.

Written as DNA, the CDR3 is TGTGCCAGCAGTGCCCGGACTAGCGGGAGTAATGAGCAGTTCTTC. It encodes CASSARTSGSNEQFF. J is TRBJ2-1 and V is TRBV6-4; TRBD2 matches 13 bases. This CDR3 comprises 15 residues. The ends lost 4 bases at V and 7 bases at J; junction bases unmatched: 4. Germline lookup yields CDR1 MRHNA and CDR2 SNTAGT.

As for this clone: The sample holds other DNA sequences that translate to the same CDR3. In DNA form, the CDR3 reads TGTGCCAGCAGCTTAGTGGGGGGGGAGACCCAGTACTTC. It codes for CASSLVGGETQYF. This chain joins TRBV7-2 and TRBJ2-5; 7 nucleotides agree with TRBD2. Per the germline V gene, CDR1 is SGHTA and CDR2 is FQGNSA. The CDR3 sequence is 13 residues long. Germline trimming cut 1 base from V and 5 bases from J; bases unmatched to any gene: 1.

The chain couples TRBV30 to TRBJ2-7; D may be TRBD2 (5 bases). V was cut by 1 base and J by 0 bases, with 22 bases left in between. The CDR3 is 18 residues long. Germline CDR1 GTSNPN, CDR2 SVGIG (reference sequence). The CDR3, as DNA: TGTGCCTGGAGTGACCCCCTGGGGAGCTTAATAGGCTCCTACGAGCAGTACTTC. Residues: CAWSDPLGSLIGSYEQYF.

This chain uses TRBV5-1 with TRBJ1-1, with 8 nucleotides matching TRBD1. CDR3 length: 13 residues. V was clipped by 7 bases and J by 1 base; unmatched bases: 3. Looked up from germline, CDR1 is SGHRS and CDR2 is YFSETQ. CDR3 nucleotide sequence: TGCGCCAGCGGAGACAGGGGGAACACTGAAGCTTTCTTT. Its protein product is CASGDRGNTEAFF. Complete variable domain (other parts from reference TRBV5-1 and TRBJ1-1): KAGVTQTPRYLIKTRGQQVTLSCSPISGHRSVSWYQQTPGQGLQFLFEYFSETQRNKGNFPGRFSGRQFSNSRSEMNVSTLELGDSALYLCASGDRGNTEAFFGQGTRLTVV.

This chain joins TRBV19 and TRBJ1-1; D not certain. Germline V gene sequence: CDR1 LNHDA, CDR2 SQIVND (reference sequence). The germline V and J ends were trimmed by 5 bases and 0 bases, with 10 bases remaining between them. CDR3 size: 14 residues. This chain's CDR3 is CASSLAGMNTEAFF. In nucleotides, the CDR3 is TGTGCCAGTAGTCTGGCGGGAATGAACACTGAAGCTTTCTTT.

The DNA for the CDR3 is TGCAGTGCTAAATTAAATGGCTACACCTTC. Its translation: CSAKLNGYTF. The V call is TRBV20-1, the J call TRBJ1-2, with D unclear. The CDR3 has 10 amino acids. V was trimmed by 4 bases and J by 6 bases, leaving 6 bases between them. Germline CDR1 DFQATT, CDR2 SNEGSKA (reference sequence).

The chain has TRBV11-3 and TRBJ2-3, with 7 nucleotides matching TRBD2. With V trimmed by 1 base and J by 0 bases, 10 bases remained unmatched. Germline V gene sequence: CDR1 SGHNT, CDR2 YENEEA. The CDR3 extends over 18 amino acids. This CDR3 reads CASSLGVAASGSTDTQYF. DNA of the CDR3: TGTGCCAGCAGCTTAGGGGTAGCGGCTAGCGGTAGCACAGATACGCAGTATTTT.

The chain combines TRBV5-1 with TRBJ1-1; D perhaps matches TRBD1 (6 bases). This CDR3 spans 14 amino acids. Germline V lookup: CDR1 SGHRS, CDR2 YFSETQ. V was shortened by 0 bases and J by 3 bases, with 9 bases between the two germline ends. CDR3 DNA sequence: TGCGCCAGCAGCTTGGGGCCAGGGGACACTGAAGCTTTCTTT. It specifies CASSLGPGDTEAFF.

This chain connects TRBV5-1 to TRBJ2-6; D not resolved. Trimming removed 1 base from V and 0 bases from J, with 5 bases in between. The CDR3 consists of 15 residues. Germline lookup yields CDR1 SGHRS and CDR2 YFSETQ. CDR3 region: CASSLFSSGANVLTF. The CDR3 DNA is TGCGCCAGCAGCTTGTTCAGCTCTGGGGCCAACGTCCTGACTTTC.

The chain uses TRBV5-4 and TRBJ1-1; D is undetermined. V was trimmed by 0 bases and J by 2 bases, leaving 8 bases between them. The CDR3 extends over 14 amino acids. From germline, CDR1 is SGHNT and CDR2 YYREEE (reference sequence). Here the CDR3 reads CASSLDTVNTEAFF. In nucleotides, the CDR3 is TGTGCCAGCAGCTTGGATACGGTTAACACTGAAGCTTTCTTT.

This clone has only a few counts. The CDR3 region is CASLNRVVSDTQYF. CDR3 coding DNA: TGCGCCAGCTTAAACAGGGTAGTATCAGATACGCAGTATTTT. This chain links TRBV5-1 with TRBJ2-3, with a tentative D call TRBD1 (6 bases). This CDR3 comprises 14 residues. V lost 7 bases and J lost 4, with 16 bases in between. Per the germline V gene, CDR1 is SGHRS and CDR2 is YFSETQ.

This chain joins TRBV7-9 and TRBJ2-2; TRBD1 aligns across 8 bases. With V trimmed by 5 bases and J by 7 bases, 18 bases remained unmatched. CDR1 and CDR2 from the germline V gene are SEHNR and FQNEAQ (reference sequence). The CDR3 is made up of 18 amino acids. CDR3 in amino acids: CASSPPPRTGKSFGELFF. The CDR3 DNA follows: TGTGCCAGCAGCCCCCCCCCGAGGACAGGGAAAAGTTTCGGGGAGCTGTTTTTT.

CDR3 nucleotides: TGTGCCAGTAGTATTTATATCGGGAGCAGGAACACCGGGGAGCTGTTTTTT. It codes for CASSIYIGSRNTGELFF. The V call is TRBV19, the J call TRBJ2-2, with a possible D match to TRBD2 (6 bases). This CDR3 region has 17 residues. Trimming removed 3 bases at V and 1 base at J, with 15 bases between. CDR1 is LNHDA, CDR2 SQIVND, per germline (reference sequence).

V usage is TRBV5-1 and J usage is TRBJ1-5; possible D gene TRBD1, 6 bases. Trimming took 1 base from V and 0 from J, leaving 8 bases between them. CDR1 is SGHRS, CDR2 YFSETQ, per germline. The CDR3 contains 15 residues. The CDR3 DNA reads as TGCGCCAGCAGCTTGATGGGGGCTAGCAATCAGCCCCAGCATTTT. Its protein is CASSLMGASNQPQHF.

V is TRBV12-5 and J is TRBJ1-1; D is uncertain. CDR1 and CDR2 from the germline V gene are LGHNT and FRNRAP. The CDR3 covers 14 residues. Trimming pared 2 bases from V and 1 base from J, leaving 8 bases between. The CDR3 DNA reads as TGTGCTAGTGGTTTGTCCGGAGGGAACACTGAAGCTTTCTTT. It is translated as CASGLSGGNTEAFF. The full variable domain, its missing parts supplied by reference TRBV12-5 and TRBJ1-1, is DARVTQTPRHKVTEMGQEVTMRCQPILGHNTVFWYRQTMMQGLELLAYFRNRAPLDDSGMPKDRFSAEMPDATLATLKIQPSEPRDSAVYFCASGLSGGNTEAFFGQGTRLTVV.

This sequence joins TRBV7-2 and TRBJ2-3; possible D gene TRBD1, 6 bases. CDR1 and CDR2 from the germline V gene are SGHTA and FQGNSA. The CDR3 is 15 amino acids. V was cut by 6 bases and J by 2 bases, with 15 bases left in between. The CDR3 DNA reads TGTGCCAGCAGTCGAAACGGACAGCTCACAGATACGCAGTATTTT. Translated, it gives CASSRNGQLTDTQYF.

This clone appeared a few times. In DNA, the CDR3 is TGTGCCACCCAATACATACAGGGGGCCGAGCAGTACTTC. Translating gives CATQYIQGAEQYF. The chain has TRBV6-1 and TRBJ2-7; 9 positions match TRBD1. The junction had 10 bases not matched to a gene; V was cut back by 10 bases and J by 6 bases. The CDR3 consists of 13 residues. CDR1 is MNHNS and CDR2 is SASEGT in the germline V gene.

The CDR3 spells CAWYRGPYEQYF. CDR3 DNA: TGTGCCTGGTACAGGGGACCCTACGAGCAGTACTTC. The chain recombines TRBV30 with TRBJ2-5; TRBD1 matches 7 bases. The DNA end is more similar to TRBJ2-7, so the J call may be wrong. From germline, CDR1 is GTSNPN and CDR2 SVGIG (reference sequence). This CDR3 is 12 amino acids long.

The rearrangement uses TRBV2 and TRBJ1-4, with D maybe TRBD1 (5 bases). V was trimmed by 6 bases and J by 5 bases, leaving 16 bases between them. This CDR3 has 15 residues. Germline CDR1 reads SNHLY; CDR2 reads FYNNEI. The DNA for the CDR3 is TGTGCCAGCAGGGAGGGACCAGGAGTAAATGAAAAACTGTTTTTT. It translates to CASREGPGVNEKLFF. Complete variable domain (other parts from reference TRBV2 and TRBJ1-4): EPEVTQTPSHQVTQMGQEVILRCVPISNHLYFYWYRQILGQKVEFLVSFYNNEISEKSEIFDDQFSVERPDGSNFTLKIRSTKLEDSAMYFCASREGPGVNEKLFFGSGTQLSVL.

V is TRBV7-7 and J is TRBJ2-7, with 9 nucleotides matching TRBD1. V lost 5 bases, J lost 6 bases, and 11 bases stayed unmatched. Germline loops: CDR1 SSHAT, CDR2 FNYEAQ (reference sequence). This CDR3 is built from 15 residues. In DNA, the CDR3 is TGTGCCAGCAGCCAAGGGGGGACAGGGATCCGCGAGCAGTACTTC. Translated, it gives CASSQGGTGIREQYF.

The rearrangement uses TRBV7-3 and TRBJ1-1; D call uncertain. The CDR3 spans 14 residues. Between the trimmed V and J ends, which lost 1 base and 1 base, there was a span of 7 bases. Germline V lookup: CDR1 SGHTA, CDR2 FQGTGA. This CDR3 reads CASSLRAGNTEAFF. In nucleotides, the CDR3 is TGTGCCAGCAGCTTAAGGGCCGGGAACACTGAAGCTTTCTTT. The full variable domain, in which reference TRBV7-3 and TRBJ1-1 provide the parts outside the CDR3, is GAGVSQTPSNKVTEKGKYVELRCDPISGHTALYWYRQSLGQGPEFLIYFQGTGAADDSGLPNDRFFAVRPEGSVSTLKIQRTERGDSAVYLCASSLRAGNTEAFFGQGTRLTVV.

The chain couples TRBV19 to TRBJ2-6, with a possible D match to TRBD2 (5 bases). Germline CDR1 LNHDA, CDR2 SQIVND (reference sequence). V was trimmed by 3 bases and J by 5 bases, leaving 23 bases between them. The CDR3 has 19 amino acids. DNA for the CDR3: TGTGCCAGTAGTATCCCTCAAGCCTCGGGATTTAGGAGGGCCAACGTCCTGACTTTC. Translated, it gives CASSIPQASGFRRANVLTF.

In this sample, this clone turned up once. The chain is built from TRBV7-2 and TRBJ2-3; 9 bases fit TRBD2. Germline CDR1 reads SGHTA; CDR2 reads FQGNSA. V was pared by 2 bases and J by 6 bases, with 9 bases of the junction left unmatched. This CDR3 spans 16 amino acids. The CDR3 reads CASSLYGGGADDTQYF. The CDR3 DNA reads as TGTGCCAGCAGCTTATATGGCGGGGGGGCCGATGATACGCAGTATTTT.

The gene calls are TRBV11-2 and TRBJ2-7; D is undetermined. Germline CDR1 is SGHAT and CDR2 is FQNNGV. V lost 0 bases, J lost 3 bases, and 9 bases lay in between. The CDR3 runs 14 residues. CDR3 loop: CASSLDRNSYEQYF. DNA for the CDR3: TGTGCCAGCAGCTTAGATCGAAATAGCTACGAGCAGTACTTC.

The J gene is TRBJ1-1, the V gene TRBV14; D not resolved. CDR1 and CDR2 (germline): SGHDN, FVKESK. The CDR3 is made up of 13 amino acids. The V end lost 7 bases, the J end lost 6 bases, and 15 bases lay between the germline ends. The CDR3 region has the DNA TGTGCCAGCAAGATGAGTCGGTTTGCTGAAGCTTTCTTT. Amino acid sequence: CASKMSRFAEAFF.